This TCR beta chain was obtained from a study of blood T cell repertoires in COVID-19. Study-level information: PBMCs, B-cell-depleted T cells, or T cells were the source of the cDNA or gDNA that made up the material.

The CDR3 spans 14 residues. Unmatched junction bases numbered 5, after V lost 2 bases and J lost 5 bases. Per the germline V gene, CDR1 is MNHEY and CDR2 is SVGAGI. The data were produced by immunoSEQ multiplex PCR, yet TCRdb's version contains in-frame clones alone and is incomplete. The table has 250,000 to 300,000 clones, around 86% seen once. The genes are TRBV6-5 and TRBJ2-5; TRBD1 matches at 7 bases. Sequenced sample: peripheral blood. This receptor was identified in a man aged 50 to 60 with acute or convalescent COVID-19. The CDR3 DNA sequence: TGTGCCAGCAGTTACCAGGGGGTGGGGGAGACCCAGTACTTC. This translates into CASSYQGVGETQYF.